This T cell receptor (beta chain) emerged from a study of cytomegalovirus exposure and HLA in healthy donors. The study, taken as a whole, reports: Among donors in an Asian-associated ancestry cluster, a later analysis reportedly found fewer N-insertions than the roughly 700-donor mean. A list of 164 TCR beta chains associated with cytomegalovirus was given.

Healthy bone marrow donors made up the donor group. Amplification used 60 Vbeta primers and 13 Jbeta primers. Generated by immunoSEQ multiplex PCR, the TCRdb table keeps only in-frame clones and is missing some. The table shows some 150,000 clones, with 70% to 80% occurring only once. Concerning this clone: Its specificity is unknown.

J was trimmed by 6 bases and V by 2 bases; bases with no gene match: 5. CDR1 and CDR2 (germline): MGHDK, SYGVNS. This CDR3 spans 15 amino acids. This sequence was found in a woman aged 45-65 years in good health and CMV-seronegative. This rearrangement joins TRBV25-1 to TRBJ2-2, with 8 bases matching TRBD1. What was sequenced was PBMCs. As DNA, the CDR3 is TGTGCCAGCAGTGAAAGGACAGGGTGGGCCGGGGAGCTGTTTTTT. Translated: CASSERTGWAGELFF.